This TCR beta chain was profiled in a study of patients and donors after allogeneic stem cell transplantation. TCRdb reprocessed the RT-PCR reads with MiXCR, giving one entry per CDR3 protein. Seen here are about 230,000 distinct CDR3 sequences, 13% to 15% observed once, and the top ten hold about 9.9%. Germline CDR1 reads SGHNT; CDR2 reads YYREEE (reference sequence). This CDR3 has 14 amino acids. Trimming cost V 4 bases and J 6 bases, with 14 bases left between them. Sequencing was done on a sample of blood, either unsorted or a sorted T cell fraction (not recorded which). The source of this sequence is a human donor who was either an allogeneic HSCT recipient or a stem cell or donor lymphocyte infusion donor (not recorded which). It is not recorded whose cells these are; they may come from a transplant donor. The gene calls are TRBV5-4 and TRBJ2-1; tentatively, D is TRBD1 (5 bases). The CDR3 sequence: CASSGAGIANEQFF. The CDR3 bases are TGTGCCAGCAGCGGGGCCGGCATTGCCAATGAGCAGTTCTTC.